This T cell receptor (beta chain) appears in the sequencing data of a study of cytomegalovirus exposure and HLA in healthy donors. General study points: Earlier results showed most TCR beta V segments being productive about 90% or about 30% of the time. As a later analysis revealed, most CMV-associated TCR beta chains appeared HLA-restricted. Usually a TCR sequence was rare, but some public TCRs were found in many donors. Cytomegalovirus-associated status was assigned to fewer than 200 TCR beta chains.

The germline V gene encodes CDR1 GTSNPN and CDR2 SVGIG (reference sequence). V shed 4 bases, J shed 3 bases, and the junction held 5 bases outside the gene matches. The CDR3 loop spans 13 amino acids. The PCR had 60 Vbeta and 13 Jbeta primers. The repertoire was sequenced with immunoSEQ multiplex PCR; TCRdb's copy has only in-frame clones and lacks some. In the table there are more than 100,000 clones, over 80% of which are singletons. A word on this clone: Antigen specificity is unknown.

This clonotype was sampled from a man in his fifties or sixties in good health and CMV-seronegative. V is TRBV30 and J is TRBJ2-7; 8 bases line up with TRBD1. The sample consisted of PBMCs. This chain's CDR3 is CAWTGQGYYEQYF. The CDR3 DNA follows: TGTGCCTGGACAGGACAGGGTTACTACGAGCAGTACTTC.